A selection of T cell receptor beta chains follows, all from one sample in a study of cytomegalovirus exposure and HLA in healthy donors. Method: immunoSEQ multiplex PCR; TCRdb's copy keeps in-frame clones and lacks some. This table holds about 360,000 clones, roughly 89% found once. Sequenced input: PBMCs. Receptors originate from a young woman in good health and CMV-seronegative. Both conserved end residues are part of each CDR3. The D gene is left open where the match is weak. Only part of the rows carry a size: once, few, many, or a class if the clone is expanded.

d_gene: TRBD2; j_gene: TRBJ2-1; v_gene: TRBV5-8; abundance: NA; CDR3aa: CASSRALAGITYNEQFF; CDR3nt: TGTGCCAGCAGCCGCGCTTTAGCGGGAATCACCTACAATGAGCAGTTCTTC
d_gene: NA; j_gene: TRBJ1-1; v_gene: TRBV6-1; abundance: NA; CDR3aa: CASIIQGSNTEAFF; CDR3nt: TGTGCCAGCATTATACAGGGATCGAACACTGAAGCTTTCTTT
d_gene: TRBD1; j_gene: TRBJ2-7; v_gene: TRBV7-9; abundance: few; CDR3aa: CASSYRSGTGSDEQYF; CDR3nt: TGTGCCAGCAGCTACCGGTCCGGGACAGGGTCCGACGAGCAGTACTTC
d_gene: TRBD2; j_gene: TRBJ2-3; v_gene: TRBV6-4; abundance: NA; CDR3aa: CASRPGLASDTQYF; CDR3nt: TGTGCCAGCAGACCGGGACTAGCCTCAGATACGCAGTATTTT
d_gene: TRBD1; j_gene: TRBJ2-7; v_gene: TRBV6-5; abundance: NA; CDR3aa: CASSYSSTGGHEQYF; CDR3nt: TGTGCCAGCAGTTACTCGAGTACAGGGGGCCACGAGCAGTACTTC
d_gene: NA; j_gene: TRBJ1-1; v_gene: TRBV5-1; abundance: once; CDR3aa: CASSSYGGNTEAFF; CDR3nt: TGCGCCAGCAGCTCGTACGGGGGTAACACTGAAGCTTTCTTT
d_gene: NA; j_gene: TRBJ2-3; v_gene: TRBV5-1; abundance: NA; CDR3aa: CASSLGQTSTDTQYF; CDR3nt: TGCGCCAGCAGCTTGGGCCAGACTAGCACAGATACGCAGTATTTT
d_gene: TRBD2; j_gene: TRBJ2-7; v_gene: TRBV6-4; abundance: NA; CDR3aa: CASSELAGGSYEQYF; CDR3nt: TGTGCCAGCAGTGAGCTAGCGGGAGGATCCTACGAGCAGTACTTC
d_gene: NA; j_gene: TRBJ2-1; v_gene: TRBV28; abundance: NA; CDR3aa: CASSYELNYNEQFF; CDR3nt: TGTGCCAGCAGTTATGAGCTTAACTACAATGAGCAGTTCTTC
d_gene: TRBD2; j_gene: TRBJ2-7; v_gene: TRBV19; abundance: NA; CDR3aa: CARGLAGYSYEQYF; CDR3nt: TGTGCCAGGGGACTAGCGGGCTACTCCTACGAGCAGTACTTC
d_gene: NA; j_gene: TRBJ2-7; v_gene: TRBV4-2; abundance: NA; CDR3aa: CASSQDLGSSYEQYF; CDR3nt: TGTGCCAGCAGCCAAGATCTTGGGAGCTCCTACGAGCAGTACTTC
d_gene: NA; j_gene: TRBJ2-3; v_gene: TRBV29-1; abundance: NA; CDR3aa: CSVWTTSSTDTQYF; CDR3nt: TGCAGCGTCTGGACTACCTCTAGCACAGATACGCAGTATTTT
d_gene: NA; j_gene: TRBJ2-2; v_gene: TRBV4-1; abundance: NA; CDR3aa: CASSQGPYAGQEISNTGELFF; CDR3nt: TGCGCCAGCAGCCAAGGCCCGTATGCTGGACAAGAAATTTCGAACACCGGGGAGCTGTTTTTT
d_gene: TRBD2; j_gene: TRBJ2-3; v_gene: TRBV6-5; abundance: NA; CDR3aa: CASSYFGGSGRYTQYF; CDR3nt: TGTGCCAGCAGTTACTTCGGGGGTAGCGGGAGATATACGCAGTATTTT
d_gene: NA; j_gene: TRBJ2-3; v_gene: TRBV5-6; abundance: NA; CDR3aa: CASSLAGADTQYF; CDR3nt: TGTGCCAGCAGCTTGGCAGGGGCAGATACGCAGTATTTT
d_gene: TRBD2; j_gene: TRBJ2-7; v_gene: TRBV18; abundance: NA; CDR3aa: CASSPSGASYEQYF; CDR3nt: TGTGCCAGCTCACCGAGCGGGGCGTCCTACGAGCAGTACTTC
d_gene: NA; j_gene: TRBJ1-4; v_gene: TRBV6-1; abundance: once; CDR3aa: CASRPTGNTNEKLFF; CDR3nt: TGTGCCAGCAGACCCACAGGGAACACTAATGAAAAACTGTTTTTT
d_gene: NA; j_gene: TRBJ1-4; v_gene: TRBV6-1; abundance: once; CDR3aa: CASRLAGTLNEKLFF; CDR3nt: TGTGCCAGCAGGCTCGCCGGTACCCTTAATGAAAAACTGTTTTTT
d_gene: NA; j_gene: TRBJ2-1; v_gene: TRBV7-9; abundance: NA; CDR3aa: CASSPPLPGANSYNEQFF; CDR3nt: TGTGCCAGCAGCCCCCCCCTTCCGGGTGCCAACTCCTACAATGAGCAGTTCTTC
d_gene: TRBD1; j_gene: TRBJ1-2; v_gene: TRBV5-1; abundance: few; CDR3aa: CASSLGGQDYGYTF; CDR3nt: TGCGCCAGCAGCCTCGGTGGACAGGATTATGGCTACACCTTC
d_gene: NA; j_gene: TRBJ1-1; v_gene: TRBV7-9; abundance: once; CDR3aa: CASTSTLVLSNTEAFF; CDR3nt: TGTGCCAGCACATCCACTCTTGTCCTTTCGAACACTGAAGCTTTCTTT
d_gene: TRBD2; j_gene: TRBJ2-3; v_gene: TRBV4-1; abundance: NA; CDR3aa: CASSQLSATSGRGDTQYF; CDR3nt: TGCGCCAGCAGCCAACTCTCCGCCACTAGCGGGAGAGGTGATACGCAGTATTTT
d_gene: NA; j_gene: TRBJ2-3; v_gene: TRBV2; abundance: NA; CDR3aa: CATPVGGSTDTQYF; CDR3nt: TGTGCAACCCCCGTAGGGGGTAGCACAGATACGCAGTATTTT
d_gene: NA; j_gene: TRBJ1-1; v_gene: TRBV9; abundance: NA; CDR3aa: CASSIAGSREAFF; CDR3nt: TGTGCCAGCAGCATTGCGGGGAGCCGAGAAGCTTTCTTT
d_gene: NA; j_gene: TRBJ2-3; v_gene: TRBV5-1; abundance: NA; CDR3aa: CASSFAGFVGTDTQYF; CDR3nt: TGCGCCAGCAGCTTCGCAGGGTTCGTCGGCACAGATACGCAGTATTTT
d_gene: NA; j_gene: TRBJ2-7; v_gene: TRBV6-1; abundance: NA; CDR3aa: CASNGGTYEQYF; CDR3nt: TGTGCCAGCAATGGGGGGACCTACGAGCAGTACTTC
d_gene: TRBD1; j_gene: TRBJ2-7; v_gene: TRBV10-3; abundance: NA; CDR3aa: CAISVITGGGEQYF; CDR3nt: TGTGCCATCAGTGTAATAACAGGGGGCGGCGAGCAGTACTTC
d_gene: NA; j_gene: TRBJ2-5; v_gene: TRBV4-1; abundance: NA; CDR3aa: CASSLGPGGTQYF; CDR3nt: TGCGCCAGCAGCTTGGGACCCGGGGGGACCCAGTACTTC
d_gene: NA; j_gene: TRBJ1-1; v_gene: TRBV27; abundance: NA; CDR3aa: CASRSWGGDTEAFF; CDR3nt: TGTGCCAGCAGATCGTGGGGGGGGGACACTGAAGCTTTCTTT